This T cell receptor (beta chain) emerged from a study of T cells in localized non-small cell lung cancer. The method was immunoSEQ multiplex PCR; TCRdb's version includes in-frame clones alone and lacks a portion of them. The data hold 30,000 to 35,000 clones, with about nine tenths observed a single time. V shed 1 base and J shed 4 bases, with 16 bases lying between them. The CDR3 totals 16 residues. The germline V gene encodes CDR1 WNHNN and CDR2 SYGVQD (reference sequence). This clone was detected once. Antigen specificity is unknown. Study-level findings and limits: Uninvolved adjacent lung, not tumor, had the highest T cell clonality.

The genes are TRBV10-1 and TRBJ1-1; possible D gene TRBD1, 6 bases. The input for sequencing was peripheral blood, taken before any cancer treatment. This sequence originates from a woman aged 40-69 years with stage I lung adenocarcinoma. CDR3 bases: TGCGCCAGCAGTGAGTATGTTACAGGGATGGGCACTGAAGCTTTCTTT. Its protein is CASSEYVTGMGTEAFF.